These T cell receptor beta chains were read from a single sample in a study of OX40 agonist ivuxolimab in advanced cancers. Using immunoSEQ multiplex PCR, the repertoire was profiled, and TCRdb retains in-frame clones only, with some absent. The table includes about 79,000 clones, around 80% detected once. The material sequenced was CD4+ or CD8+ T cells sorted from blood, taken in a trial of the OX40 agonist ivuxolimab. These receptor sequences come from an adult with an advanced solid tumor such as melanoma, head and neck, liver or kidney cancer. Each CDR3 is given with its conserved first and last residue. The order of the fields is J gene, D gene, V gene, clone size, CDR3 DNA, CDR3 protein. D genes are given only for firm matches. Expanded clones are given a class, and other clones once, few, many or no size at all.

>TRBJ2-7|TRBD1|TRBV6-6|NA
TGTGCCAGCTACGGCCTGGGGACAGGGATCCACGAGCAGTACTTC
CASYGLGTGIHEQYF
>TRBJ2-4|NA|TRBV5-1|NA
TGCGCCAGCAGTCCAGGGGTAATCGGAAACATTCAGTACTTC
CASSPGVIGNIQYF
>TRBJ1-2|TRBD1|TRBV28|NA
TGTGCCAGCAGTCAACCCGACAGGGTTGGCTACACCTTC
CASSQPDRVGYTF
>TRBJ2-7|NA|TRBV10-3|once
TGTGCCATCAGTCAGCAGGACGGGACCTACGAGCAGTACTTC
CAISQQDGTYEQYF
>TRBJ2-7|NA|TRBV2|NA
TGTGCCAGCAGTGAGACGGTCAGCTCCTACGAGCAGTACTTC
CASSETVSSYEQYF
>TRBJ2-3|TRBD2|TRBV6-7|NA
TGTGCCAGCAGTGGTAGCGGGAGTTCAGATACGCAGTATTTT
CASSGSGSSDTQYF
>TRBJ2-3|TRBD2|TRBV7-8|NA
TGTGCCAGCAGCTTGGGGACTACCCGGCCCCCCGATACGCAGTATTTT
CASSLGTTRPPDTQYF
>TRBJ1-1|TRBD1|TRBV9|NA
TGTGCCAGCAGCGGGCGGACAGGGGTGAACACTGAAGCTTTCTTT
CASSGRTGVNTEAFF
>TRBJ2-5|NA|TRBV20-1|NA
TGCAGTGCTAGCACGGGAGAGACCCAGTACTTC
CSASTGETQYF
>TRBJ2-7|NA|TRBV5-4|NA
TGTGCCAGCAGCTTGGACTACTCCTACGAGCAGTACTTC
CASSLDYSYEQYF
>TRBJ1-1|NA|TRBV7-2|NA
TGTGCCAGCCGAGGGGGGGCGGTGGGCACTGAAGCTTTCTTT
CASRGGAVGTEAFF